A selection of T cell receptor beta chains follows, all from one sample in a study of CD8 T cells in ankylosing spondylitis. TCRdb fed the 5' RACE reads into MiXCR, producing one record per CDR3 protein. In the table there are some 240,000 distinct CDR3 sequences, 15% to 20% of which are singletons. What was sequenced was blood, either unsorted or a sorted T cell fraction (not recorded which). The source is a male donor with ankylosing spondylitis or in good health (not recorded which). The CDR3 runs from the conserved cysteine through the conserved F or W. Fields, in order: J gene, D gene, V gene, clone size, CDR3 protein, CDR3 DNA. The D gene is left open where the match is weak. Size values are once, few and many counts, or a class for expanded clones, and some rows have none.

TRBJ2-1 | TRBD2 | TRBV7-6 | . | CASSLSASGSYNEQFF | TGTGCCAGCAGCTTAAGTGCTAGCGGGAGCTACAATGAGCAGTTCTTC
TRBJ2-1 | . | TRBV18 | once | CASREKSYNEQFF | TGTGCCAGCCGGGAGAAGTCCTACAATGAGCAGTTCTTC
TRBJ2-3 | . | TRBV9 | few | CASSKGGTVKDTQYF | TGTGCCAGCAGCAAGGGGGGGACAGTTAAAGATACGCAGTATTTT
TRBJ2-1 | . | TRBV20-1 | . | CSASTRPQNYNEQFF | TGCAGTGCTTCAACCAGACCCCAAAACTACAATGAGCAGTTCTTC
TRBJ2-1 | . | TRBV20-1 | . | CSARASAAASYNEQFF | TGCAGTGCTAGAGCCTCGGCCGCAGCCTCCTACAATGAGCAGTTCTTC
TRBJ2-2 | TRBD2 | TRBV12-3/TRBV12-4 | many | CASEASGRFAGELFF | TGTGCCAGCGAGGCTAGCGGGAGATTTGCCGGGGAGCTGTTTTTT
TRBJ2-7 | . | TRBV20-1 | few | CSASSLSSYEQYF | TGCAGTGCTAGTTCTCTGTCCTCCTACGAGCAGTACTTC
TRBJ1-4 | TRBD1 | TRBV7-9 | few | CASSETGNEKLFF | TGTGCCAGCAGCGAGACAGGGAATGAAAAACTGTTTTTT
TRBJ2-7 | . | TRBV5-1 | few | CASSLEGGWELYEQYF | TGCGCCAGCAGCTTGGAAGGGGGGTGGGAGCTCTACGAGCAGTACTTC
TRBJ2-1 | TRBD1 | TRBV24-1 | . | CATSDKGQGRFNEQFF | TGTGCCACCAGTGATAAGGGACAGGGGAGGTTCAATGAGCAGTTCTTC
TRBJ2-5 | . | TRBV29-1 | many | CSVEDRISETQYF | TGCAGCGTTGAAGATAGGATATCGGAGACCCAGTACTTC
TRBJ1-6 | . | TRBV27 | . | CASSFGGLESPLHF | TGTGCCAGCAGTTTCGGGGGGCTTGAGTCACCCCTCCACTTT
TRBJ2-5 | . | TRBV20-1 | few | CSASASAMVGETQYF | TGCAGTGCTTCCGCGAGTGCCATGGTCGGAGAGACCCAGTACTTC
TRBJ2-3 | . | TRBV7-9 | . | CASSLVFGRIEEDTQYF | TGTGCCAGCAGCTTGGTGTTTGGAAGGATAGAAGAAGATACGCAGTATTTT
TRBJ2-5 | . | TRBV7-6 | . | CASSLVATPVLQETQYF | TGTGCCAGCAGCTTAGTGGCCACGCCGGTCTTACAAGAGACCCAGTACTTC
TRBJ2-7 | . | TRBV4-1 | . | CASSQIGTSTYEQYF | TGCGCCAGCAGCCAAATAGGGACAAGTACCTACGAGCAGTACTTC
TRBJ2-2 | TRBD2 | TRBV29-1 | . | CSVETSGRILNTGELFF | TGCAGCGTTGAAACTAGCGGAAGAATTTTGAACACCGGGGAGCTGTTTTTT
TRBJ2-5 | . | TRBV2 | many | CASSVSRAQETQYF | TGTGCCAGCAGTGTAAGCAGGGCCCAAGAGACCCAGTACTTC
TRBJ2-7 | . | TRBV2 | once | CASGANYEQYF | TGTGCCAGCGGGGCGAACTACGAGCAGTACTTC
TRBJ1-1 | . | TRBV27 | . | CASSLSSGRLDEAFF | TGTGCCAGCAGTTTATCGAGCGGGAGGTTAGATGAAGCTTTCTTT
TRBJ2-7 | . | TRBV27 | few | CASSLGGRFYEQYF | TGTGCCAGCAGTTTAGGGGGCAGGTTTTACGAGCAGTACTTC
TRBJ2-7 | . | TRBV9 | few | CASSVDTTYEQYF | TGTGCCAGCAGCGTTGACACGACCTACGAGCAGTACTTC
TRBJ2-1 | . | TRBV15 | . | CATSLLRVRQEQFF | TGTGCCACCAGCCTCCTCAGGGTCCGGCAGGAGCAGTTCTTC
TRBJ2-7 | TRBD1 | TRBV7-2 | few | CASSQSTGEPYEQYF | TGTGCCAGCAGTCAATCGACAGGGGAGCCCTACGAGCAGTACTTC
TRBJ2-3 | TRBD2 | TRBV12-3/TRBV12-4 | many | CASSQVGRVSTDTQYF | TGTGCCAGCAGTCAAGTCGGGAGGGTAAGCACAGATACGCAGTATTTT
TRBJ2-1 | TRBD1 | TRBV9 | many | CASSRPGTGGNEQFF | TGTGCCAGCAGCCGTCCCGGGACAGGGGGCAATGAGCAGTTCTTC
TRBJ2-7 | TRBD1 | TRBV27 | few | CASSRTTGAYEQYF | TGTGCCAGCAGCCGAACAACAGGGGCCTACGAGCAGTACTTC
TRBJ2-7 | . | TRBV20-1 | . | CSARERGPYEQYF | TGCAGTGCTAGAGAAAGGGGTCCCTACGAGCAGTACTTC
TRBJ2-3 | . | TRBV5-1 | . | CASSIAVSTDTQYF | TGCGCCAGCAGTATTGCGGTTAGCACAGATACGCAGTATTTT
TRBJ2-3 | . | TRBV10-3 | many | CAISGLGQRTDTQYF | TGTGCCATCAGTGGCCTTGGGCAACGCACAGATACGCAGTATTTT
TRBJ2-3 | . | TRBV4-1 | . | CASSQAQAEGVITDTQYF | TGCGCCAGCAGCCAAGCTCAAGCGGAGGGAGTGATCACAGATACGCAGTATTTT
TRBJ1-1 | . | TRBV2 | few | CASSDNPQGNWSTEAFF | TGTGCCAGCAGTGATAACCCACAGGGCAATTGGAGCACTGAAGCTTTCTTT
TRBJ1-2 | . | TRBV4-1 | many | CASSQESAVNYGYTF | TGCGCCAGCAGCCAAGAGTCGGCAGTTAACTATGGCTACACCTTC
TRBJ2-7 | . | TRBV27 | . | CASSLEGVLSYEQYF | TGTGCCAGCAGTTTAGAGGGGGTATTATCCTACGAGCAGTACTTC
TRBJ2-7 | . | TRBV6-1 | . | CASIPGISYEQYF | TGTGCCAGCATCCCAGGAATCTCCTACGAGCAGTACTTC
TRBJ1-2 | . | TRBV10-3 | many | CAISEPDIGYTF | TGTGCCATCAGTGAGCCGGACATCGGCTACACCTTC
TRBJ2-5 | . | TRBV28 | many | CASSIRDVSRETQYF | TGTGCCAGCAGCATCCGGGACGTCAGTCGGGAGACCCAGTACTTC
TRBJ2-1 | . | TRBV19 | . | CASSILLSSYNEQFF | TGTGCCAGTAGTATTCTCCTGAGCTCCTACAATGAGCAGTTCTTC
TRBJ2-1 | TRBD2 | TRBV5-1 | few | CASREAGVLNEQFF | TGCGCCAGCAGAGAGGCGGGAGTGTTGAATGAGCAGTTCTTC